These 15 T cell receptor beta chains were sequenced from one sample in a study of T-cell memory formation after mild COVID-19. TCRdb processed the 5' RACE reads anew with MiXCR; each CDR3 protein has one entry. The sample contains more than 350,000 distinct CDR3 sequences, 15% to 20% of which appear only once. The sequencing input was PBMCs or a T cell subset sorted from them (not recorded which). These receptors came from a man aged 18 to 35 who had mild COVID-19 (a few samples of this study predate the infection). Cell type and time point are not known.

This clonotype was detected a few times. V and J are TRBV14 and TRBJ2-2; the D is unclear. The CDR3 consists of 16 residues. V was pared by 4 bases and J by 0 bases, with 12 bases between. Germline V gene sequence: CDR1 SGHDN, CDR2 FVKESK. CDR3 nucleotides: TGTGCCAGCAGCCCCAAAGCACGGTCGAACACCGGGGAGCTGTTTTTT. Protein product: CASSPKARSNTGELFF.

The rearrangement links TRBV9 to TRBJ2-2, with unresolved D. Per germline, CDR1 SGDLS and CDR2 YYNGEE. V was clipped by 7 bases and J by 1 base, with 20 bases between them. The CDR3 totals 17 residues. The CDR3 bases are TGTGCCAGCTCCCTCCAACGTTACGTATTGAACACCGGGGAGCTGTTTTTT. Translated: CASSLQRYVLNTGELFF.

The chain recombines TRBV7-9 with TRBJ2-3; D is unclear. The CDR3 is 12 residues long. V lost 9 bases and J lost 0, with 7 bases in between. The germline V gene encodes CDR1 SEHNR and CDR2 FQNEAQ (reference sequence). The CDR3 loop reads CASLESTDTQYF. CDR3 nucleotides: TGTGCCAGTCTGGAGAGCACAGATACGCAGTATTTT.

The chain employs TRBV12-5 and TRBJ1-1; D gene ambiguous. V was clipped by 8 bases and J by 5 bases, with 15 bases between them. The CDR3 is made up of 13 amino acids. Germline CDR1 is LGHNT and CDR2 is FRNRAP. CDR3 DNA sequence: TGTGCTAGTACCGGAGGACTTGGTACTGAAGCTTTCTTT. It codes for CASTGGLGTEAFF.

V gene TRBV7-2 combines with J gene TRBJ1-6; D gene unclear. The length of the CDR3 is 15 residues. V was trimmed by 4 bases and J by 11 bases, leaving 18 bases between them. The germline V gene encodes CDR1 SGHTA and CDR2 FQGNSA. CDR3 nucleotides: TGTGCCAGCAGCTCCTCCTTTGGTGGCTGGCCACCCCTCCACTTT. This gives the protein CASSSSFGGWPPLHF.

The chain is built from TRBV4-2 and TRBJ2-1; D call uncertain. The CDR3 totals 16 residues. The germline V and J ends were trimmed by 4 bases and 0 bases, with 13 bases remaining between them. CDR1 and CDR2 from the germline V gene are LGHNA and YNFKEQ. The CDR3 sequence is CASSLVEMSSYNEQFF. In DNA, the CDR3 is TGTGCCAGCAGCCTGGTCGAGATGAGCTCCTACAATGAGCAGTTCTTC.

In its sample, this clonotype was seen a few times. The rearrangement joins TRBV5-1 to TRBJ1-2, with 7 bases lining up with TRBD1. Germline V CDR1 and CDR2: SGHRS, YFSETQ. The CDR3 runs 12 residues. The V and J ends lost 3 bases and 10 bases, in that order; junction bases with no gene match: 6. DNA of the CDR3: TGCGCCAGCAGCTGGGGGGACAGCGACTACACCTTC. It codes for CASSWGDSDYTF. The full variable domain, rest sourced from reference TRBV5-1 and TRBJ1-2, is KAGVTQTPRYLIKTRGQQVTLSCSPISGHRSVSWYQQTPGQGLQFLFEYFSETQRNKGNFPGRFSGRQFSNSRSEMNVSTLELGDSALYLCASSWGDSDYTFGSGTRLTVV.

In its sample, this clonotype was seen many times. The V and J genes are TRBV7-2 and TRBJ2-2, with a possible D match to TRBD1 (5 bases). The CDR3 consists of 13 residues. Germline V gives CDR1 SGHTA, CDR2 FQGNSA. V lost 5 bases, J lost 4 bases, and 8 bases lay in between. The DNA of the CDR3 is TGTGCCAGCAGCCCCCAGGGCACCGGGGAGCTGTTTTTT. Encoded protein: CASSPQGTGELFF.

The J gene is TRBJ1-5, the V gene TRBV15; a weak D match, TRBD1 (6 bases). Looked up from germline, CDR1 is LNHNV and CDR2 is YYDKDF (reference sequence). There are 15 residues in the CDR3. Trimming removed 1 base from V and 6 bases from J, with 13 bases in between. The CDR3 protein is CATSRVRGAGQPQHF. The CDR3 DNA is TGTGCCACCAGCAGAGTCCGGGGGGCGGGTCAGCCCCAGCATTTT.

This clonotype was recorded a few times. The V call is TRBV15, the J call TRBJ1-2; the D is unclear. From germline, CDR1 is LNHNV and CDR2 YYDKDF (reference sequence). V was clipped by 0 bases and J by 2 bases, with 10 bases between them. CDR3 size: 15 residues. CDR3: CATSRDFRQNYGYTF. Written as DNA, the CDR3 is TGTGCCACCAGCAGAGATTTCCGCCAAAACTATGGCTACACCTTC.

This clonotype was picked up many times. The chain links TRBV7-6 to TRBJ2-7; 14 positions agree with TRBD2. The germline CDR1 and CDR2 sequences are SGHVS and FNYEAQ. The CDR3 has 15 amino acids. Unmatched junction bases numbered 4, after V lost 2 bases and J lost 7 bases. CDR3 nucleotide sequence: TGTGCCAGCAGCTTATGGACTAGCGGGGGGCTGGAGCAGTACTTC. It codes for CASSLWTSGGLEQYF.

The J gene is TRBJ2-1, the V gene TRBV5-1, with 7 bases fitting TRBD2. Looked up from germline, CDR1 is SGHRS and CDR2 is YFSETQ. V lost 5 bases, J lost 5 bases, and 13 bases stayed unmatched. This CDR3 is built from 16 residues. Here the CDR3 reads CASSWGAAGRNNEQFF. In DNA, the CDR3 is TGCGCCAGCAGTTGGGGAGCAGCGGGGCGAAACAATGAGCAGTTCTTC.

The V call is TRBV5-5, the J call TRBJ2-7; D gene uncertain. The CDR3 is made up of 13 amino acids. CDR1 and CDR2 from the germline V gene are SGHKS and YYEKEE (reference sequence). The V gene lost 4 bases and the J gene lost 0 bases, with 8 bases spanning the gap. In DNA, the CDR3 is TGTGCCAGCAGCCGAACAGCCTCCTACGAGCAGTACTTC. Translating it yields CASSRTASYEQYF.

This clonotype was observed a handful of times. The chain is built from TRBV5-1 and TRBJ1-1, with unresolved D. CDR3 size: 13 residues. Germline CDR1 is SGHRS and CDR2 is YFSETQ. V was cut by 8 bases and J by 0 bases, with 11 bases left in between. CDR3 sequence: CASRAEMNTEAFF. DNA for the CDR3: TGCGCCAGTAGGGCAGAAATGAACACTGAAGCTTTCTTT.

A few counts support this clonotype. The V call is TRBV9, the J call TRBJ1-4; possible D gene TRBD1, 5 bases. The V and J ends lost 3 bases and 8 bases respectively, with 17 bases between them. This CDR3 has 15 amino acids. Germline values: CDR1 SGDLS, CDR2 YYNGEE. CDR3 protein: CASSDGGFDREKLFF. CDR3 DNA sequence: TGTGCCAGCAGCGACGGGGGTTTTGATCGGGAAAAACTGTTTTTT. Variable domain in full (rest from reference TRBV9 and TRBJ1-4): DSGVTQTPKHLITATGQRVTLRCSPRSGDLSVYWYQQSLDQGLQFLIQYYNGEERAKGNILERFSAQQFPDLHSELNLSSLELGDSALYFCASSDGGFDREKLFFGSGTQLSVL.